This T cell receptor beta chain appears in the sequencing data of a study of blood T cells in healthy people across ages. There are 14 residues in the CDR3. Trimming left V 1 base short and J 9 bases short, with 13 bases between. Germline assignment: CDR1 LGHNA and CDR2 YNFKEQ. Sample-barcoded 5' priming and a J-beta primer mix drove a second PCR of roughly 7 to 11 cycles. A minimum of 3 million CDR3-containing paired-end reads was obtained for each sample. TCRdb recomputed calls from the 5' RACE reads with MiXCR, one row per CDR3 protein. The table has 1 million or so distinct CDR3 sequences, about 23% seen once. Whole-study findings and limits: Observed TCR beta diversity showed a strong correlation with the percentage of naive T cells as measured by flow cytometry.

They isolated at least 6 million PBMCs from each sample. In regard to this clonotype: Its specificity is unknown.

The same data also contributed to another study, on T cells of mothers and their children.

Sequencing was performed on blood. The chain employs TRBV4-2 and TRBJ2-1; D gene uncertain. The sequence was collected from a girl aged 2 to 10 in good health. CDR3 amino acids: CASSQGIRSGEQFF. CDR3 nucleotides: TGTGCCAGCAGCCAAGGAATTCGCTCAGGTGAGCAGTTCTTC.